One sample yielded the 14 T cell receptor beta chains listed below, sequenced in a study of T-cell memory formation after mild COVID-19. MiXCR, applied by TCRdb to the 5' RACE reads, yields one record per CDR3 protein. The table lists 350,000 to 500,000 distinct CDR3 sequences, 23% of them singletons. The sequencing input was PBMCs or a T cell subset sorted from them (not recorded which). The receptors were sampled from an adult woman who had mild COVID-19 (a few samples of this study predate the infection). Cell type and time point are not known.

CDR3 region: CATSDPGAGYGYTF. CDR3 bases: TGTGCCACCAGTGATCCGGGGGCTGGATATGGCTACACCTTC. This chain joins TRBV24-1 and TRBJ1-2, with a possible D match to TRBD1 (6 bases). The CDR3 sequence is 14 residues long. CDR1 and CDR2 from the germline V gene are KGHDR and SFDVKD. Trimming took off 3 bases at V and 5 bases at J, with 12 bases between the two ends.

This clonotype was observed a few times. The V and J genes are TRBV12-3 or TRBV12-4 and TRBJ2-1; 13 bases map to TRBD2. Trimming took 3 bases from V and 10 from J; bases not matched to a gene: 6. The CDR3 has 15 residues. Here the CDR3 DNA reads TGTGCCAGCAGTTTTAGACTAGCGGGGGGTGGAGAGCAGTTCTTC. Its protein is CASSFRLAGGGEQFF.

There are a few counts of this clonotype. Relative to the germline gene, one junction end is altered; a read error may explain this. The chain has TRBV9 and TRBJ2-2; D gene ambiguous. Germline V gene sequence: CDR1 SGDLS, CDR2 YYNGEE. The CDR3 runs 15 residues. As DNA, the CDR3 is TGTGCCAGCAGCGTAAAGTGGCCGGCTCGTGGGGTGCTGTTTTTT. Residues: CASSVKWPARGVLFF. Full variable domain (remainder filled in from reference TRBV9 and TRBJ2-2): DSGVTQTPKHLITATGQRVTLRCSPRSGDLSVYWYQQSLDQGLQFLIQYYNGEERAKGNILERFSAQQFPDLHSELNLSSLELGDSALYFCASSVKWPARGVLFFGEGSRLTVL.

The chain combines TRBV11-2 with TRBJ2-3; D is possibly TRBD1 (6 bases). This CDR3 comprises 14 residues. V lost 5 bases to trimming and J lost 1 base, with 10 bases between them. Germline V CDR1 and CDR2: SGHAT, FQNNGV. This CDR3 reads CASSGNRGTDTQYF. The CDR3 region has the DNA TGTGCCAGCAGCGGCAACAGGGGCACAGATACGCAGTATTTT.

The chain is built from TRBV18 and TRBJ1-5; a possible D gene is TRBD1 (5 bases). V shed 1 base and J shed 0 bases, with 13 bases lying between them. CDR3 size: 17 residues. CDR1 and CDR2 from the germline V gene are KGHSH and LQKENI. CDR3 sequence (DNA): TGTGCCAGCTCACCACAATCGGGGGTCTATAGCAATCAGCCCCAGCATTTT. This translates into CASSPQSGVYSNQPQHF. The full variable domain, its missing parts supplied by reference TRBV18 and TRBJ1-5, is NAGVMQNPRHLVRRRGQEARLRCSPMKGHSHVYWYRQLPEEGLKFMVYLQKENIIDESGMPKERFSAEFPKEGPSILRIQQVVRGDSAAYFCASSPQSGVYSNQPQHFGDGTRLSIL.

V gene TRBV29-1 combines with J gene TRBJ2-5; maybe TRBD1 (5 bases). There are 13 residues in the CDR3. Germline CDR1 is SQVTM and CDR2 is ANQGSEA. V dropped 6 bases and J dropped 4 bases, with 15 bases sitting between them. For the CDR3, the DNA is TGCAGCGTCTGCCCCGCAGGGATAGAGACCCAGTACTTC. Protein product: CSVCPAGIETQYF. The full variable domain, its missing parts supplied by reference TRBV29-1 and TRBJ2-5, is SAVISQKPSRDICQRGTSLTIQCQVDSQVTMMFWYRQQPGQSLTLIATANQGSEATYESGFVIDKFPISRPNLTFSTLTVSNMSPEDSSIYLCSVCPAGIETQYFGPGTRLLVL.

This chain uses TRBV4-1 with TRBJ1-1, with D uncertain. This CDR3 is built from 18 residues. Germline CDR1 is MGHRA and CDR2 is YSYEKL. V lost 1 base and J 1 base, leaving 19 bases between the germline ends. CDR3 sequence: CASSQGTPKTGANTEAFF. CDR3 coding DNA: TGCGCCAGCAGCCAAGGGACCCCGAAGACTGGAGCGAACACTGAAGCTTTCTTT.

This chain joins TRBV20-1 and TRBJ1-1, with 9 nucleotides matching TRBD1. This CDR3 region has 15 residues. V lost 4 bases to trimming and J lost 4 bases; unmatched junction nucleotides: 10. Germline V gene lookup returns CDR1 DFQATT and CDR2 SNEGSKA (reference sequence). CDR3 bases: TGCAGTGCTAATCGACAGGGGGGGTTTCGCACTGAAGCTTTCTTT. Amino acids: CSANRQGGFRTEAFF.

The V call is TRBV20-1, the J call TRBJ1-6; maybe TRBD1 (5 bases). Trimming took off 0 bases at V and 11 bases at J, with 17 bases between the two ends. The germline V gene has CDR1 DFQATT and CDR2 SNEGSKA (reference sequence). CDR3 length equals 15 residues. The DNA for the CDR3 is TGCAGTGCTAGAGATCGTTTTGGGACCTTGACACCCCTCCACTTT. Its translation is CSARDRFGTLTPLHF.

J is TRBJ1-2 and V is TRBV6-5; D is unclear. The V gene lost 3 bases and the J gene lost 8 bases, with 13 bases spanning the gap. Germline CDR1 and CDR2: MNHEY and SVGAGI. The CDR3 extends over 13 amino acids. The CDR3 DNA sequence: TGTGCCAGCAGTTATTCGGGGATGTGGGGCTACACCTTC. Encoded protein: CASSYSGMWGYTF.

The chain has TRBV27 and TRBJ1-2; 7 bases fit TRBD1. Germline CDR1 MNHEY, CDR2 SMNVEV (reference sequence). The V segment lost 2 bases and the J segment 11 bases; nucleotides outside the gene matches: 14. This CDR3 contains 15 residues. The CDR3 reads CASSLNWGQPTKYTF. The CDR3 DNA reads TGTGCCAGCAGTTTAAACTGGGGACAGCCGACAAAATACACCTTC.

This clonotype was counted between two and nine times. This chain uses TRBV12-3 or TRBV12-4 with TRBJ2-1, with 9 positions matching TRBD1. This CDR3 has 17 amino acids. V dropped 2 bases and J dropped 4; count of bases not matched to a gene: 9. The CDR3 nucleotides are TGTGCCAGCAGTTTAAGGGTTGGGGGACAGGGATACAATGAGCAGTTCTTC. This sequence encodes CASSLRVGGQGYNEQFF.

The rearrangement links TRBV2 to TRBJ2-1; TRBD1 matches at 7 bases. Germline trimming cut 6 bases from V and 7 bases from J; bases unmatched to any gene: 15. Germline V CDR1 and CDR2: SNHLY, FYNNEI. The CDR3 is 16 amino acids. The CDR3 nucleotides read TGTGCCAGCAGCCACCAAAGGACAGGTCTATTGAATGAGCAGTTCTTC. It encodes CASSHQRTGLLNEQFF.

V gene TRBV4-3 combines with J gene TRBJ1-1; tentative D call: TRBD1 (6 bases). Per the germline V gene, CDR1 is LGHNA and CDR2 is YSLEER. This CDR3 region has 16 residues. Trimming shortened V by 4 bases and J by 3 bases, and 18 bases separated the two germline ends. The CDR3 DNA follows: TGCGCCAGCAGCCCATGGGGAACAGGGCGCGACACTGAAGCTTTCTTT. Its translation: CASSPWGTGRDTEAFF.